This T cell receptor beta chain was found in a study of cytomegalovirus exposure and HLA in healthy donors. The PCR ran on 60 Vbeta and 13 Jbeta primers. Libraries were prepared by immunoSEQ multiplex PCR; TCRdb keeps only in-frame clonotypes and omits some of them. The table lists 50,000 to 70,000 clones, 83% of them singletons. Trimming pared 4 bases from V and 1 base from J, leaving 14 bases between. Germline V gives CDR1 SGDLS, CDR2 YYNGEE. The CDR3 spans 15 residues. The rearrangement joins TRBV9 to TRBJ2-5, with D possibly being TRBD1 (6 bases). Sequences were obtained from PBMCs. The sequence was collected from a human donor in good health. The CDR3 sequence is CASSPWGTLQETQYF. CDR3 coding DNA: TGTGCCAGCAGCCCCTGGGGGACACTCCAAGAGACCCAGTACTTC.